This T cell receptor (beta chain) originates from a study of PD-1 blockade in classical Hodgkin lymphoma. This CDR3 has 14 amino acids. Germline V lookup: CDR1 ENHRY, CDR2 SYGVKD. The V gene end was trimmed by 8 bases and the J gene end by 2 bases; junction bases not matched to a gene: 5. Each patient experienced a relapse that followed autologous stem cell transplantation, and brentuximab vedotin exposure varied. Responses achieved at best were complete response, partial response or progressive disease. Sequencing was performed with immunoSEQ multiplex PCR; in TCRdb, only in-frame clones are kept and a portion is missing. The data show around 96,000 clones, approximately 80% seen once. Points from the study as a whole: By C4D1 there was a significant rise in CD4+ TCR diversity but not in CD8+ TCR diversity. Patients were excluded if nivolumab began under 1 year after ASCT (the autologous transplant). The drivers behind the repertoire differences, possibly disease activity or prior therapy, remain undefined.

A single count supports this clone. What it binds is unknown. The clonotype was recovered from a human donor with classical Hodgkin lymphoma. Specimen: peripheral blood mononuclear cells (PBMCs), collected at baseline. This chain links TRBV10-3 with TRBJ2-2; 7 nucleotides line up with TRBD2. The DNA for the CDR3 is TGTGCCATCCCAGCGGGGCCAAACACCGGGGAGCTGTTTTTT. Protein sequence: CAIPAGPNTGELFF.